This T cell receptor (delta chain) is drawn from a study of gamma-delta T cells after stem cell transplantation. TCRdb redid the clone calls on the RT-PCR reads with CATT. The table lists about 1,700 delta-chain clones, about 15% of them singletons. The germline V gene has CDR1 TSWWSYY and CDR2 QGS. The CDR3 covers 17 residues. V was cut by 2 bases and J by 1 base, with 17 bases left in between. This clone showed up just a few times. V and J are TRDV1 and TRDJ1; a weak D match, TRDD3 (8 bases). The receptor's source is a human donor. It is not recorded whose cells these are; they may come from a transplant donor. The sample was gamma-delta T cells. CDR3 loop: CALGEFLLGVTTDKLIF. CDR3 sequence (DNA): TGTGCTCTTGGGGAATTCCTACTGGGGGTCACCACCGATAAACTCATCTTT.